The rows below give T cell receptor beta chains drawn from one sample of a study of shared clonotypes between healthy human individuals. Clones were read by immunoSEQ multiplex PCR, and TCRdb kept only the in-frame ones, dropping some. The table shows under 2,000,000 clones, with around 96% occurring only once. Sequences were obtained from naive CD8+ T cells sorted from blood. All receptors derive from a man between 18 and 29 years old in good health. The CDR3 runs from the conserved cysteine through the conserved F or W.

j_gene,v_gene,CDR3aa
TRBJ2-1,TRBV9,CASSVASGRKPFDNEQFF
TRBJ2-7,TRBV4-1,CASSQHLAPTYEQYF
TRBJ2-1,TRBV30,CAWSVEVAGGEQFF
TRBJ1-1,TRBV2,CASRRDGDTEAFF
TRBJ2-3,TRBV9,CASSVWGAADTQYF
TRBJ2-1,TRBV29-1,CSVESGSSYNEQFF
TRBJ1-1,TRBV7-2,CASSLSRVNTEAFF
TRBJ2-1,TRBV30,CAWSPATPKYNEQFF
TRBJ1-2,TRBV5-6,CASSLGQGFGYTF
TRBJ2-7,TRBV4-1,CASSFRDRGNEQYF
TRBJ2-5,TRBV4-1,CASSHTYQVLETQYF
TRBJ2-5,TRBV4-3,CASSQEGGEWQETQYF
TRBJ2-3,TRBV6-4,CASSYGPGTDTQYF
TRBJ2-1,TRBV21-1,CASSKKICGRSYNEQFF
TRBJ2-1,TRBV7-9,CASSPRLAANNEQFF
TRBJ2-7,TRBV4-1,CASSQVPGYEQYF
TRBJ2-7,TRBV4-3,CASSQDGGLAGEQYF
TRBJ2-3,TRBV7-2,CASSLGTSVSTDTQYF
TRBJ1-3,TRBV5-6,CASSQPTRLGTTIYF
TRBJ2-2,TRBV15,CATSPPGDYTGELFF
TRBJ1-5,TRBV28,CASSTDQPQHF
TRBJ2-3,TRBV5-1,CASSWVTGLLMLDTQYF
TRBJ2-7,TRBV6-5,CASRTDLGLGYEQYF
TRBJ2-7,TRBV5-6,CASSGLQTYEQYF
TRBJ2-7,TRBV5-4,CASESGTGSYEQYF
TRBJ1-2,TRBV4-1,CASSPTGQGNYYGYTF
TRBJ2-7,TRBV2,CASSEVKVLYEQYF
TRBJ1-5,TRBV5-1,CASSEDGNQPQHF
TRBJ1-1,TRBV18,CASSPALAPHAFF
TRBJ2-5,TRBV7-9,CASSSSWGSGETQYF
TRBJ1-5,TRBV6-5,CASSPDYLLLPQHF
TRBJ2-7,TRBV5-1,CASSLGTGAYEQYF
TRBJ2-7,TRBV6-5,CASSYSQGYEQYF
TRBJ2-7,TRBV27,CASSPGLDYYEQYF
TRBJ1-5,TRBV30,CAWSEGQGNQPQHF
TRBJ2-7,TRBV5-4,CASSPGDYSEQYF
TRBJ1-2,TRBV4-3,CASSQDIGTYLNYGYTF
TRBJ2-5,TRBV7-9,CASSLEGRETQYF
TRBJ2-5,TRBV30,CAWSVHSSAETQYF
TRBJ1-2,TRBV5-4,CASSWTENNYGYTF
TRBJ2-2,TRBV6-5,CASSYPRGGGELFF
TRBJ2-3,TRBV7-9,CASSPAVISTDTQYF
TRBJ2-1,TRBV7-2,CASSFMGYNEQFF
TRBJ1-1,TRBV15,CATSSVWDTEAFF
TRBJ1-2,TRBV5-4,CASSLGHGYTF
TRBJ1-5,TRBV27,CASSDATGAGTQHF
TRBJ1-4,TRBV28,CASSRGTGEDEKLFF
TRBJ2-3,TRBV9,CASSSSGGGAADTQYF
TRBJ2-1,TRBV19,CASMGWASGDNEQFF
TRBJ1-5,TRBV19,CASSETYSNQPQHF
TRBJ1-6,TRBV4-1,CASSQRLGNNSPLHF